This T cell receptor (beta chain) was documented in a study of early T cells in non-severe SARS-CoV-2 infection. About the study: Sequencing used unsorted whole-blood bulk RNA, so chains lack pairing.

Study-wide points: A preference for anti-spike CD8 responses marked VDJdb matching, which missed private and CD4 specificities.

This clonotype was counted at least ten times. The target antigen is unknown. cDNA molecules, individually, were tagged with unique molecular identifiers. One entry per CDR3 protein results from TCRdb running MiXCR on the 5' RACE reads. The table lists around 63,000 distinct CDR3 sequences, 9% to 10% of them singletons. CDR1 KGHSH and CDR2 LQKENI come from the germline V gene. V was pared by 3 bases and J by 8 bases, with 7 bases of the junction left unmatched. This CDR3 has 15 amino acids. Here the sequenced sample was whole blood, taken at baseline. The source is an adult who was a healthcare worker with PCR-confirmed SARS-CoV-2 infection or an uninfected control (not recorded which). The chain uses TRBV18 and TRBJ2-3; 11 positions agree with TRBD2. The CDR3: CASSPGLAARGTQYF. In DNA, the CDR3 is TGTGCCAGCTCACCGGGACTAGCGGCGCGGGGTACGCAGTATTTT.